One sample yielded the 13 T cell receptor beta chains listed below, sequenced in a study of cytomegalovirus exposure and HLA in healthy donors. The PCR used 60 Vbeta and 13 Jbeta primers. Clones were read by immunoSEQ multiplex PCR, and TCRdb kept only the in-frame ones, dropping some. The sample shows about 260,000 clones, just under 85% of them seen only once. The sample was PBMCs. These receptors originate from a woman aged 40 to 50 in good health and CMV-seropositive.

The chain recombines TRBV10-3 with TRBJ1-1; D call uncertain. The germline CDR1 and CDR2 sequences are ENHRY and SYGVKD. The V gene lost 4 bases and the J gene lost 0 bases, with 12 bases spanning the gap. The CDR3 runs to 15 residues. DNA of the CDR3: TGTGCCATCAGTGCCCAGCGGCCCCTGAACACTGAAGCTTTCTTT. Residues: CAISAQRPLNTEAFF.

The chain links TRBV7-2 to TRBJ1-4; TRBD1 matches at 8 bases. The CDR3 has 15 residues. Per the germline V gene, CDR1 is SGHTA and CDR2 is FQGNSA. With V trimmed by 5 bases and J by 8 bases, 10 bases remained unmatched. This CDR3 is CASSPRTGLGEKLFF. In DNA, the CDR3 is TGTGCCAGCAGCCCCCGGACAGGGTTGGGGGAAAAACTGTTTTTT.

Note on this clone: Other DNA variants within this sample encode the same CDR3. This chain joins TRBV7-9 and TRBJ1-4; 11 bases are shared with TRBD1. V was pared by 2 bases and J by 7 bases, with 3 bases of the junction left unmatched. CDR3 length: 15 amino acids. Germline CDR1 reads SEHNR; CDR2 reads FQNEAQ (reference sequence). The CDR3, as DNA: TGTGCCAGCAGCTTAACCGGGACAGGGGGTGAAAAACTGTTTTTT. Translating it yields CASSLTGTGGEKLFF.

The CDR3 nucleotides read TGCAGCGTACTAGCAGACCAAGAGACCCAGTACTTC. The encoded protein is CSVLADQETQYF. The chain is built from TRBV29-1 and TRBJ2-5; tentatively, D is TRBD2 (6 bases). Looked up from germline, CDR1 is SQVTM and CDR2 is ANQGSEA. CDR3 length equals 12 residues. Trimming removed 6 bases from V and 0 bases from J, with 8 bases in between.

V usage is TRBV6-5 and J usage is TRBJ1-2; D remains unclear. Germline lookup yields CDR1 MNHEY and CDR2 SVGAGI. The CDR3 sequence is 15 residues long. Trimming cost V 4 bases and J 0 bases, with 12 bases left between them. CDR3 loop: CASSSRRSANYGYTF. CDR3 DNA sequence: TGTGCCAGCAGTTCCCGGCGCAGCGCTAACTATGGCTACACCTTC.

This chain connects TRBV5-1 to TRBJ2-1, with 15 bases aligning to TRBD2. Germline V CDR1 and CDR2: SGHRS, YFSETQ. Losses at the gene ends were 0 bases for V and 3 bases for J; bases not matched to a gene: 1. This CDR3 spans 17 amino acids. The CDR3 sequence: CASSLEGLAGGYNEQFF. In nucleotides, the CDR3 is TGCGCCAGCAGCTTGGAGGGACTAGCGGGAGGCTACAATGAGCAGTTCTTC.

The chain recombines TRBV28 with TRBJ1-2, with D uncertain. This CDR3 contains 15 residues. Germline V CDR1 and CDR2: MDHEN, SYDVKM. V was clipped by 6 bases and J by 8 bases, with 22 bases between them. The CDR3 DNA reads TGTGCCAGCAGCTCATCGAAAATAGGTTCGCGGGGCTACACCTTC. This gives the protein CASSSSKIGSRGYTF.

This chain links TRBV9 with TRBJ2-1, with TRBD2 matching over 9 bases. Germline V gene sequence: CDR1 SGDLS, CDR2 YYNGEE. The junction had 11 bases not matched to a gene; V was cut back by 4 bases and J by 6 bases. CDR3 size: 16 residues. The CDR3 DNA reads TGTGCCAGCAGCCCTCCGGGACTAGCCGTAGCCAATGAGCAGTTCTTC. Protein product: CASSPPGLAVANEQFF.

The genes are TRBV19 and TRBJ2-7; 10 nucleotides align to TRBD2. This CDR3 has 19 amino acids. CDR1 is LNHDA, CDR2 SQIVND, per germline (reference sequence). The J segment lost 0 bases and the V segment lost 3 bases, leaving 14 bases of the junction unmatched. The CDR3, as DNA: TGTGCCAGTAGTATCGGGGCCCCTTTTCTAGCGGGGGTCTCCTACGAGCAGTACTTC. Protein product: CASSIGAPFLAGVSYEQYF.

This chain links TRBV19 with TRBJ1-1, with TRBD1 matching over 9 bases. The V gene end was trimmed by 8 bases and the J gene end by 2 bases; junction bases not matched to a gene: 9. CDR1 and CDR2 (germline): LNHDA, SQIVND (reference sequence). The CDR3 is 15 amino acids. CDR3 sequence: CASLIPGQGNTEAFF. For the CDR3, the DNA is TGTGCCAGTTTAATCCCGGGACAGGGAAACACTGAAGCTTTCTTT.

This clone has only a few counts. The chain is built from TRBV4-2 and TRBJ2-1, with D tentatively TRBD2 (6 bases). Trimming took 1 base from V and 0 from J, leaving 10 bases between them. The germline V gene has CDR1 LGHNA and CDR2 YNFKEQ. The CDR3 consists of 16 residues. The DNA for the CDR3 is TGTGCCAGCAGCCAAGTGGACGGGAGCTCCTACAATGAGCAGTTCTTC. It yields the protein CASSQVDGSSYNEQFF.

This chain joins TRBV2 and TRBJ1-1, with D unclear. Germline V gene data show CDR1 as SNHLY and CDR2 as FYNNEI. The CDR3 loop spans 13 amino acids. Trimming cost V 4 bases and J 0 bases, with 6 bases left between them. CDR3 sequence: CASSGRLNTEAFF. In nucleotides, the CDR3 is TGTGCCAGCAGTGGGCGGTTGAACACTGAAGCTTTCTTT.

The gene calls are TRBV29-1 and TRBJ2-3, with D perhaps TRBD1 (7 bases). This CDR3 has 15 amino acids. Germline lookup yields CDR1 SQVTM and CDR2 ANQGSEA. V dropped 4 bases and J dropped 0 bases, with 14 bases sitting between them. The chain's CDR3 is CSVVSQGGSTDTQYF. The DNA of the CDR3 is TGCAGCGTTGTGTCTCAGGGGGGAAGCACAGATACGCAGTATTTT.